Following are 17 T cell receptor beta chains from one sample sequenced in a study of T cells expressing NK-cell markers. From its re-call of the 5' RACE reads, TCRdb lists each CDR3 protein once, without DNA. The table lists about 460,000 distinct CDR3 sequences. Source material: blood T cells: a sorted CD56 or NKG2C T cell subset, CD4+ or CD8+ T cells, or bulk PBMC T cells (not recorded which). The receptors shown here come from a woman between 45 and 60 years old in good health.

The J gene is TRBJ1-1, the V gene TRBV3-1. This CDR3 is built from 13 residues. Germline V CDR1 and CDR2: LGHDT, YNNKEL (reference sequence). CDR3 residues: CASSQARWAEAFF.

The J gene is TRBJ2-3, the V gene TRBV27; absent DNA, TCRdb's TRBD1 call cannot be checked. Germline V CDR1 and CDR2: MNHEY, SMNVEV (reference sequence). The CDR3 covers 14 residues. CDR3 sequence reads: CASSSARARDTQYF.

V and J are TRBV27 and TRBJ1-2. This CDR3 comprises 14 residues. Germline-derived CDR1 and CDR2 are MNHEY and SMNVEV (reference sequence). The CDR3 protein is CASSFSLEIGGYTF.

J is TRBJ2-1 and V is TRBV11-3; TCRdb selects TRBD2, and the lack of DNA leaves this call unchecked. The CDR3 spans 14 residues. Germline V gene data show CDR1 as SGHNT and CDR2 as YENEEA. CDR3 in amino acids: CASSSPRLYNEQFF.

The chain links TRBV9 to TRBJ1-1; TCRdb selects TRBD1, and the lack of DNA leaves this call unchecked. The CDR3 spans 14 residues. Per the germline V gene, CDR1 is SGDLS and CDR2 is YYNGEE. CDR3 in amino acids: CASSAIQGGAEAFF.

This CDR3 reads CASSTLLAGGDGYTF. The chain recombines TRBV12-3 or TRBV12-4 with TRBJ1-2; TCRdb calls TRBD1, which cannot be checked without DNA. The CDR3 has 15 amino acids.

J is TRBJ1-4 and V is TRBV25-1. The CDR3 has 14 amino acids. CDR1 is MGHDK, CDR2 SYGVNS, per germline. CDR3: CASLGGGVNEKLFF. The entire variable domain, with the rest obtained from reference TRBV25-1 and TRBJ1-4, is as follows: EADIYQTPRYLVIGTGKKITLECSQTMGHDKMYWYQQDPGMELHLIHYSYGVNSTEKGDLSSESTVSRIRTEHFPLTLESARPSHTSQYLCASLGGGVNEKLFFGSGTQLSVL.

This chain uses TRBV11-3 with TRBJ1-3. Germline CDR1 reads SGHNT; CDR2 reads YENEEA. This CDR3 spans 13 amino acids. The CDR3 sequence is CASSLGRLDTIYF.

The chain uses TRBV3-1 and TRBJ2-5. The length of the CDR3 is 15 residues. Germline values: CDR1 LGHDT, CDR2 YNNKEL (reference sequence). CDR3 residues: CASSQDRGRVETQYF.

V is TRBV24-1 and J is TRBJ2-1; TCRdb calls TRBD2, which cannot be checked without DNA. This CDR3 is 14 amino acids long. CDR1 is KGHDR, CDR2 SFDVKD, per germline. CDR3 residues: CATSAGLAGDVLFF.

The chain carries TRBV10-3 and TRBJ2-7; as DNA is missing, the TRBD1 call by TCRdb cannot be tested. Per the germline V gene, CDR1 is ENHRY and CDR2 is SYGVKD. This CDR3 has 14 residues. The CDR3 reads CAISGRDNSYEQYF.

The rearrangement joins TRBV11-2 to TRBJ2-1. CDR1 SGHAT and CDR2 FQNNGV come from the germline V gene. This CDR3 spans 15 amino acids. CDR3 region: CASSSQLGSYNEQFF.

The V and J genes are TRBV7-9 and TRBJ2-1; no DNA is available, so the TRBD2 call from TCRdb remains unchecked. Germline V CDR1 and CDR2: SEHNR, FQNEAQ (reference sequence). The length of the CDR3 is 12 residues. The chain's CDR3 is CASSRRGFGQFF.

This chain uses TRBV19 with TRBJ2-3. CDR1 is LNHDA, CDR2 SQIVND, per germline (reference sequence). The CDR3 has 12 amino acids. The CDR3 region is CASSIPYYTQYF.

The chain's CDR3 is CASSQMGTSGSGDEQFF. The chain is built from TRBV3-1 and TRBJ2-1; the D gene TCRdb calls, TRBD2, cannot be checked with no DNA. Germline V gene sequence: CDR1 LGHDT, CDR2 YNNKEL (reference sequence). The CDR3 is 17 residues long.

This chain connects TRBV12-3 or TRBV12-4 to TRBJ2-2; TCRdb's D call of TRBD2 is untestable without DNA. The CDR3 has 13 residues. The CDR3 sequence is CASTLRVLGELFF.

CDR3 in amino acids: CASSQDPMNTEAFF. The V gene is TRBV3-1, the J gene TRBJ1-1. Per germline, CDR1 LGHDT and CDR2 YNNKEL (reference sequence). The CDR3 totals 14 residues.